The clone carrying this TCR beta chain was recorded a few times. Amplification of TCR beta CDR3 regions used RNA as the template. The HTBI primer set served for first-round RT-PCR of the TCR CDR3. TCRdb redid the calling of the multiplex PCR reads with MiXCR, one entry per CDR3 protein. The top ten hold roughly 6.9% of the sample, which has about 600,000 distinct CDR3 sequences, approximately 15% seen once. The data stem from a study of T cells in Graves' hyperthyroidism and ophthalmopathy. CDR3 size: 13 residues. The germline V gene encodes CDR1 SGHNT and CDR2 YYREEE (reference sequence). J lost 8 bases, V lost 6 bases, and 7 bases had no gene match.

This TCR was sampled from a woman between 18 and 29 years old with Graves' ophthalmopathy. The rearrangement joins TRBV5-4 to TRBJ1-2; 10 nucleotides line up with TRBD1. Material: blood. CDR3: CASNRDRGLGYTF. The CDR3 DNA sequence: TGTGCCAGCAACCGAGACAGGGGGCTCGGCTACACCTTC. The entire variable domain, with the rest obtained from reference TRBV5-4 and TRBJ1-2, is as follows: ETGVTQSPTHLIKTRGQQVTLRCSSQSGHNTVSWYQQALGQGPQFIFQYYREEENGRGNFPPRFSGLQFPNYSSELNVNALELDDSALYLCASNRDRGLGYTFGSGTRLTVV.